Below are 28 T cell receptor beta chains sequenced from a single sample in a study of cytomegalovirus exposure and HLA in healthy donors. The primer mix had 60 Vbeta and 13 Jbeta primers. Sequencing used immunoSEQ multiplex PCR; TCRdb keeps in-frame clones, though not all of them. The repertoire has fewer than 75,000 clones, under 85% of them found once; the top ten carry less than 3.5%. Sequencing was carried out using PBMCs. These receptors all come from a woman younger than 45 in good health and CMV-seronegative.

The V gene is TRBV2, the J gene TRBJ2-4; D possibly corresponds to TRBD1 (5 bases). With 8 bases removed from V and 3 bases from J, the gap between germline ends came to 11 bases. Germline V gene sequence: CDR1 SNHLY, CDR2 FYNNEI. The CDR3 extends over 13 amino acids. CDR3 amino acids: CASAQVGKNIQYF. CDR3 coding DNA: TGTGCCAGCGCACAGGTGGGCAAAAACATTCAGTACTTC.

Here the CDR3 DNA reads TGTGCCAGCAGCCCTATTACAGGGATACCGAACACTGAAGCTTTCTTT. Protein product: CASSPITGIPNTEAFF. The V gene is TRBV14, the J gene TRBJ1-1; D is possibly TRBD1 (6 bases). Germline CDR1 reads SGHDN; CDR2 reads FVKESK. The V end was cut by 4 bases, the J end by 1 base, with 16 bases between. The CDR3 covers 16 residues.

The chain recombines TRBV7-3 with TRBJ1-1; D is undetermined. Germline values: CDR1 SGHTA, CDR2 FQGTGA. This CDR3 is built from 13 residues. The V gene lost 5 bases and the J gene lost 2 bases, with 9 bases spanning the gap. DNA for the CDR3: TGTGCCAGCAGCATCTCAGGAAACACTGAAGCTTTCTTT. The encoded protein is CASSISGNTEAFF.

The chain is built from TRBV7-9 and TRBJ1-5; D not certain. Germline CDR1 reads SEHNR; CDR2 reads FQNEAQ (reference sequence). Trimming removed 3 bases from V and 4 bases from J, with 7 bases in between. This CDR3 has 13 amino acids. The CDR3 DNA sequence: TGTGCCAGCAGCTTGAGCTTAAATCAGCCCCAGCATTTT. As protein: CASSLSLNQPQHF.

As DNA, the CDR3 is TGCAGCGGGACTAATAGCGGTTCCCCTTACAATGAGCAGTTCTTC. It is translated as CSGTNSGSPYNEQFF. This chain connects TRBV29-1 to TRBJ2-1, with D perhaps matching TRBD2 (6 bases). Trimming left V 7 bases short and J 4 bases short, with 20 bases between. The CDR3 totals 15 residues. Germline V gene lookup returns CDR1 SQVTM and CDR2 ANQGSEA.

The J gene is TRBJ2-3, the V gene TRBV7-6; 8 bases are shared with TRBD1. The V segment lost 5 bases and the J segment 4 bases; nucleotides outside the gene matches: 14. The CDR3 is 17 residues long. Germline-derived CDR1 and CDR2 are SGHVS and FNYEAQ. For the CDR3, the DNA is TGTGCCAGCAGCCCCCTTGGTGGGGACAGGCTCGCAGATACGCAGTATTTT. This translates into CASSPLGGDRLADTQYF.

The chain links TRBV7-2 to TRBJ1-2; no clear D gene. Trimming removed 4 bases from V and 6 bases from J, with 12 bases in between. Per germline, CDR1 SGHTA and CDR2 FQGNSA. CDR3 length equals 13 residues. The chain's CDR3 is CASSSSLGNGYTF. The CDR3, as DNA: TGTGCCAGCAGCTCGTCCCTCGGTAATGGCTACACCTTC.

The rearrangement links TRBV30 to TRBJ2-1, with D maybe TRBD2 (7 bases). CDR3 length equals 15 residues. The germline V gene encodes CDR1 GTSNPN and CDR2 SVGIG (reference sequence). The V gene lost 0 bases and the J gene lost 8 bases, with 17 bases spanning the gap. CDR3 bases: TGTGCCTGGAGTGTGAACAGGGCCCGGGGGGATGAGCAGTTCTTC. Translated, it gives CAWSVNRARGDEQFF.

The chain combines TRBV14 with TRBJ2-6; a weak D match, TRBD2 (6 bases). Per germline, CDR1 SGHDN and CDR2 FVKESK. CDR3 size: 19 residues. Trimming stripped 4 bases from V and 0 bases from J, with 19 bases between. Here the CDR3 reads CASSLAGGTLDSGANVLTF. CDR3 coding DNA: TGTGCCAGCAGCCTAGCAGGAGGGACGCTCGACTCTGGGGCCAACGTCCTGACTTTC.

The V and J genes are TRBV6-5 and TRBJ2-2; possibly TRBD2 for D (6 bases). CDR1 is MNHEY and CDR2 is SVGAGI in the germline V gene. The CDR3 is made up of 15 amino acids. Trimming took 6 bases from V and 6 from J, leaving 17 bases between them. This CDR3 is CASRPTGGTSGELFF. The CDR3, as DNA: TGTGCCAGCAGGCCCACCGGGGGAACTTCCGGGGAGCTGTTTTTT.

In its sample, this clone was seen once. The chain links TRBV5-4 to TRBJ1-1, with D unclear. The CDR3 is 14 amino acids. The ends were cut back, 5 bases at V and 4 bases at J, with 15 bases in the middle. Germline values: CDR1 SGHNT, CDR2 YYREEE (reference sequence). CDR3 nucleotides: TGTGCCAGCAGTCGTCTCTTAGATTCCACTGAAGCTTTCTTT. It codes for CASSRLLDSTEAFF. Combining the CDR3 with reference TRBV5-4 and TRBJ1-1 gives the whole variable domain ETGVTQSPTHLIKTRGQQVTLRCSSQSGHNTVSWYQQALGQGPQFIFQYYREEENGRGNFPPRFSGLQFPNYSSELNVNALELDDSALYLCASSRLLDSTEAFFGQGTRLTVV.

This clone was counted a few times. The chain employs TRBV27 and TRBJ1-1; D unclear. Germline CDR1 MNHEY, CDR2 SMNVEV (reference sequence). The CDR3 is made up of 13 amino acids. V was shortened by 5 bases and J by 1 base, with 8 bases between the two germline ends. CDR3 region: CASSTRKNTEAFF. CDR3 DNA sequence: TGTGCCAGCAGTACCAGAAAGAACACTGAAGCTTTCTTT.

This chain uses TRBV11-2 with TRBJ2-4; 7 bases match TRBD1. The CDR3 extends over 13 amino acids. V dropped 6 bases and J dropped 1; count of bases not matched to a gene: 0. CDR1 and CDR2 (germline): SGHAT, FQNNGV. The CDR3 DNA is TGTGCCAGCAGAGGGGGCGCCAAAAACATTCAGTACTTC. Translated, it gives CASRGGAKNIQYF.

V gene TRBV10-3 combines with J gene TRBJ1-2; perhaps TRBD1 as D (5 bases). The CDR3 sequence is 14 residues long. Per germline, CDR1 ENHRY and CDR2 SYGVKD. Between the trimmed V and J ends, which lost 4 bases and 4 bases, there was a span of 13 bases. The CDR3 loop reads CAISVETETYGYTF. As DNA, the CDR3 is TGTGCCATCAGTGTAGAGACAGAGACCTATGGCTACACCTTC.

This chain links TRBV13 with TRBJ2-1, with 7 positions matching TRBD2. Germline loops: CDR1 PRHDT, CDR2 FYEKMQ (reference sequence). Germline trimming cut 5 bases from V and 6 bases from J; bases unmatched to any gene: 10. The CDR3 spans 15 residues. The CDR3 DNA reads as TGTGCCAGCAGCACCTTGGCGGGGGATCTCAATGAGCAGTTCTTC. It encodes CASSTLAGDLNEQFF.

The chain is built from TRBV13 and TRBJ2-5; maybe TRBD1 (6 bases). Germline CDR1 reads PRHDT; CDR2 reads FYEKMQ (reference sequence). Trimming stripped 4 bases from V and 7 bases from J, with 13 bases between. The CDR3 consists of 13 residues. CDR3 sequence: CASSYHRVGTQYF. The CDR3 nucleotides read TGTGCCAGCAGCTATCACAGGGTAGGGACCCAGTACTTC.

V is TRBV25-1 and J is TRBJ1-6, with no clear D. V lost 9 bases to trimming and J lost 3 bases, with 12 bases between them. Germline CDR1 reads MGHDK; CDR2 reads SYGVNS. The CDR3 totals 14 residues. The CDR3 sequence is CASCGQLYNSPLHF. CDR3 nucleotides: TGTGCCAGTTGTGGGCAGCTCTATAATTCACCCCTCCACTTT.

The V and J genes are TRBV4-1 and TRBJ2-1, with 7 bases fitting TRBD2. With 3 bases clipped from V and 10 bases from J, the junction kept 6 bases outside the gene matches. This CDR3 is built from 13 residues. Germline CDR1 reads MGHRA; CDR2 reads YSYEKL. The CDR3 region is CASSHELAREQFF. The CDR3, as DNA: TGCGCCAGCAGCCACGAACTAGCGCGAGAGCAGTTCTTC.

The genes are TRBV19 and TRBJ2-5; 7 bases are a match to TRBD1. The J call may not be correct, given that the DNA end is closer to TRBJ2-7. CDR1 is LNHDA, CDR2 SQIVND, per germline (reference sequence). This CDR3 comprises 12 residues. CDR3 amino acids: CASSRDSREQYF. The CDR3 DNA is TGTGCCAGTAGCCGGGACAGTCGCGAGCAGTACTTC.

This rearrangement joins TRBV27 to TRBJ2-3, with TRBD2 matching 10 bases. CDR1 and CDR2 from the germline V gene are MNHEY and SMNVEV (reference sequence). Trimming took 5 bases from V and 4 from J; bases not matched to a gene: 6. The CDR3 consists of 15 residues. The CDR3 DNA sequence: TGTGCCAGCAGTGCCACTAGCGGGATTTCAGATACGCAGTATTTT. Protein sequence: CASSATSGISDTQYF.

The chain couples TRBV30 to TRBJ2-2, with D maybe TRBD1 (5 bases). The V and J ends lost 0 bases and 0 bases respectively, with 17 bases between them. Germline V gene data show CDR1 as GTSNPN and CDR2 as SVGIG (reference sequence). This CDR3 has 18 amino acids. In DNA, the CDR3 is TGTGCCTGGAGTGTAAAATCGGGCAGGGTCGCGAACACCGGGGAGCTGTTTTTT. Protein product: CAWSVKSGRVANTGELFF.

The rearrangement links TRBV18 to TRBJ1-2; 10 bases fit TRBD1. The CDR3 length is 16 residues. Germline assignment: CDR1 KGHSH and CDR2 LQKENI. Germline trimming cut 0 bases from V and 2 bases from J; bases unmatched to any gene: 3. The CDR3 is CASSPPATGGNYGYTF. The CDR3 nucleotides read TGTGCCAGCTCACCACCGGCGACAGGGGGCAACTATGGCTACACCTTC.

The chain uses TRBV7-3 and TRBJ2-3; D is possibly TRBD2 (7 bases). V shed 2 bases and J shed 6 bases, with 18 bases lying between them. CDR3 length: 16 residues. Germline CDR1 and CDR2: SGHTA and FQGTGA. In nucleotides, the CDR3 is TGTGCCAGCAGCTTATGGGCTAGCGGAGGGGGGGATACGCAGTATTTT. Translated, it gives CASSLWASGGGDTQYF.

The J gene is TRBJ1-1, the V gene TRBV5-1, with 7 bases that match TRBD1. J was trimmed by 5 bases and V by 4 bases; bases with no gene match: 11. This CDR3 is built from 15 residues. Per germline, CDR1 SGHRS and CDR2 YFSETQ. The CDR3 reads CASSLMTGTSTEAFF. DNA for the CDR3: TGCGCCAGCAGCCTGATGACAGGGACCTCTACTGAAGCTTTCTTT.

The rearrangement links TRBV30 to TRBJ1-1, with D possibly matching TRBD1 (6 bases). V lost 4 bases, J lost 5 bases, and 20 bases lay in between. In germline, CDR1 is GTSNPN, CDR2 SVGIG (reference sequence). The CDR3 totals 15 residues. As DNA, the CDR3 is TGTGCCTGGACCCCCCCTCGGGGGGCCGGAACTGAAGCTTTCTTT. Residues: CAWTPPRGAGTEAFF.

The genes are TRBV6-5 and TRBJ2-3, with 7 nucleotides matching TRBD1. The V segment lost 5 bases and the J segment 2 bases; nucleotides outside the gene matches: 1. The CDR3 sequence is 13 residues long. Germline CDR1 reads MNHEY; CDR2 reads SVGAGI. DNA for the CDR3: TGTGCCAGCAGTGAGGGGGCCACAGATACGCAGTATTTT. Translating gives CASSEGATDTQYF.

CDR3 sequence reads: CASQSGDRVNEQFF. CDR3 bases: TGTGCCAGCCAGTCAGGGGACAGGGTCAATGAGCAGTTCTTC. The chain has TRBV7-9 and TRBJ2-1, with TRBD1 matching 9 bases. The junction had 8 bases not matched to a gene; V was cut back by 8 bases and J by 6 bases. Germline CDR1 is SEHNR and CDR2 is FQNEAQ (reference sequence). This CDR3 is built from 14 residues. The whole variable domain, filled in from reference TRBV7-9 and TRBJ2-1, reads DTGVSQNPRHKITKRGQNVTFRCDPISEHNRLYWYRQTLGQGPEFLTYFQNEAQLEKSRLLSDRFSAERPKGSFSTLEIQRTEQGDSAMYLCASQSGDRVNEQFFGPGTRLTVL.

The chain joins TRBV7-2 to TRBJ1-1, with D perhaps matching TRBD1 (5 bases). Trimming shortened V by 6 bases and J by 11 bases, and 19 bases separated the two germline ends. Germline CDR1 is SGHTA and CDR2 is FQGNSA. This CDR3 contains 13 residues. The CDR3 DNA sequence: TGTGCCAGCAGAGGTGACAGCGTCAATAAGGCTTTCTTT. Protein: CASRGDSVNKAFF.